Each of the 30 T cell receptor beta chains below was sequenced from the same sample in a study of shared clonotypes between healthy human individuals. Profiling relied on immunoSEQ multiplex PCR, and the TCRdb table lists in-frame clones only, not all of them. Of about 2.4 million clones listed, approximately 90% are singletons. Sequencing was performed on naive CD4+ T cells sorted from blood. The subset denotes: CD45RA+ positively selected. The source of these receptors is a man younger than 35 in good health.

The J gene is TRBJ2-7, the V gene TRBV11-2; 10 nucleotides match TRBD2. This CDR3 contains 17 residues. J was trimmed by 2 bases and V by 2 bases; bases with no gene match: 9. Germline assignment: CDR1 SGHAT and CDR2 FQNNGV. CDR3 bases: TGTGCCAGCAGCTTATCCAGGACTAGCGGTGGCCCCTACGAGCAGTACTTC. It encodes CASSLSRTSGGPYEQYF.

The V gene is TRBV7-9, the J gene TRBJ2-2, with a possible D match to TRBD1 (7 bases). CDR1 is SEHNR and CDR2 is FQNEAQ in the germline V gene (reference sequence). V was shortened by 1 base and J by 4 bases, with 19 bases between the two germline ends. There are 18 residues in the CDR3. As DNA, the CDR3 is TGTGCCAGCAGCTTAGACCCAGGGGGGTTTTATTCCACCGGGGAGCTGTTTTTT. Translated, it gives CASSLDPGGFYSTGELFF.

This sequence joins TRBV19 and TRBJ2-5; D is perhaps TRBD2 (6 bases). Germline loops: CDR1 LNHDA, CDR2 SQIVND (reference sequence). Trimming shortened V by 6 bases and J by 5 bases, and 19 bases separated the two germline ends. CDR3 size: 15 residues. Written as DNA, the CDR3 is TGTGCCAGTAGCCTCAACGCGGGACTCCCGGAGACCCAGTACTTC. Encoded protein: CASSLNAGLPETQYF.

This chain uses TRBV7-6 with TRBJ2-3; 7 bases agree with TRBD2. From germline, CDR1 is SGHVS and CDR2 FNYEAQ. The CDR3 loop spans 15 amino acids. V lost 5 bases to trimming and J lost 6 bases; unmatched junction nucleotides: 11. The DNA for the CDR3 is TGTGCCAGCAGCGCCCGACTAGCCGACGGGGATACGCAGTATTTT. Its translation is CASSARLADGDTQYF.

The chain uses TRBV5-1 and TRBJ2-1; D is possibly TRBD1 (5 bases). The V end was cut by 4 bases, the J end by 1 base, with 12 bases between. This CDR3 spans 15 amino acids. The germline gives CDR1 SGHRS, CDR2 YFSETQ. CDR3 sequence reads: CASSPDRSSYNEQFF. Here the CDR3 DNA reads TGCGCCAGCAGCCCTGACAGATCATCCTACAATGAGCAGTTCTTC.

V usage is TRBV7-2 and J usage is TRBJ1-2, with D uncertain. Germline lookup yields CDR1 SGHTA and CDR2 FQGNSA. This CDR3 has 15 amino acids. V lost 3 bases to trimming and J lost 13 bases, with 24 bases between them. CDR3 loop: CASSFLGSPPMEGTF. The CDR3 DNA is TGTGCCAGCAGCTTTCTTGGCAGTCCCCCTATGGAGGGCACCTTC. Filled out from reference TRBV7-2 and TRBJ1-2, the complete variable domain reads GAGVSQSPSNKVTEKGKDVELRCDPISGHTALYWYRQSLGQGLEFLIYFQGNSAPDKSGLPSDRFSAERTGGSVSTLTIQRTQQEDSAVYLCASSFLGSPPMEGTFGSGTRLTVV.

CDR3 nucleotide sequence: TGTGCCAGCACGGGGCTGGTTTTGAATGAGCAGTTCTTC. It codes for CASTGLVLNEQFF. The V call is TRBV6-6, the J call TRBJ2-1, with D possibly being TRBD1 or TRBD2 (5 bases each). This CDR3 comprises 13 residues. Per the germline V gene, CDR1 is MNHNY and CDR2 is SVGAGI (reference sequence). V lost 7 bases to trimming and J lost 7 bases, with 14 bases between them.

V usage is TRBV10-3 and J usage is TRBJ2-1, with 9 positions matching TRBD1. This CDR3 region has 15 residues. V was pared by 8 bases and J by 5 bases, with 10 bases of the junction left unmatched. Per the germline V gene, CDR1 is ENHRY and CDR2 is SYGVKD. CDR3: CAIGPTGGSHNEQFF. CDR3 DNA sequence: TGTGCCATCGGACCGACAGGGGGGAGCCACAATGAGCAGTTCTTC.

The chain joins TRBV4-1 to TRBJ2-7; 13 bases map to TRBD2. The V segment lost 4 bases and the J segment 0 bases; nucleotides outside the gene matches: 3. The germline CDR1 and CDR2 sequences are MGHRA and YSYEKL. The CDR3 sequence is 16 residues long. The CDR3 DNA reads as TGCGCCAGCAGCCGTCGGACTAGCGGGGGCTCCTACGAGCAGTACTTC. Amino acid sequence: CASSRRTSGGSYEQYF.

The rearrangement uses TRBV19 and TRBJ1-2; 9 bases are shared with TRBD1. V shed 7 bases, J shed 0 bases, and the junction held 6 bases outside the gene matches. This CDR3 comprises 15 residues. Germline V gives CDR1 LNHDA, CDR2 SQIVND (reference sequence). The CDR3 coding sequence is TGTGCCAGTAACTTGGACAGGGGAGCTAACTATGGCTACACCTTC. Translation: CASNLDRGANYGYTF.

The chain has TRBV18 and TRBJ2-3; 8 nucleotides align to TRBD2. This CDR3 comprises 15 residues. V lost 5 bases, J lost 1 base, and 5 bases stayed unmatched. The germline CDR1 and CDR2 sequences are KGHSH and LQKENI. In DNA, the CDR3 is TGTGCCAGCTCAACCCAGACTAGCGGCACAGATACGCAGTATTTT. Protein sequence: CASSTQTSGTDTQYF.

The chain is built from TRBV6-5 and TRBJ2-5, with D unresolved. CDR1 and CDR2 (germline): MNHEY, SVGAGI. The CDR3 covers 12 residues. The V end was cut by 0 bases, the J end by 8 bases, with 7 bases between. For the CDR3, the DNA is TGTGCCAGCAGTTACTCGACCACCACCCAGTACTTC. Translating it yields CASSYSTTTQYF.

V and J are TRBV29-1 and TRBJ1-4; D not certain. Trimming shortened V by 4 bases and J by 4 bases, and 7 bases separated the two germline ends. The CDR3 is 12 amino acids. Per the germline V gene, CDR1 is SQVTM and CDR2 is ANQGSEA. The CDR3 is CSVVGDNEKLFF. DNA of the CDR3: TGCAGCGTTGTGGGTGATAATGAAAAACTGTTTTTT. Drawing the rest from reference TRBV29-1 and TRBJ1-4, the complete variable domain is SAVISQKPSRDICQRGTSLTIQCQVDSQVTMMFWYRQQPGQSLTLIATANQGSEATYESGFVIDKFPISRPNLTFSTLTVSNMSPEDSSIYLCSVVGDNEKLFFGSGTQLSVL.

The V call is TRBV18, the J call TRBJ1-2, with 12 bases that match TRBD1. In germline, CDR1 is KGHSH, CDR2 LQKENI. Trimming removed 4 bases from V and 4 bases from J; junction bases left unmatched: 10. The CDR3 sequence is 17 residues long. This chain's CDR3 is CASSRDSGQGAFYGYTF. The CDR3 nucleotides are TGTGCCAGCTCACGAGATTCGGGACAGGGGGCTTTCTATGGCTACACCTTC.

V and J are TRBV11-3 and TRBJ2-7, with TRBD1 matching 11 bases. The CDR3 is made up of 15 amino acids. Germline V gives CDR1 SGHNT, CDR2 YENEEA. J gave up 0 bases and V 4 bases, and 2 bases lay outside the gene matches. CDR3 nucleotide sequence: TGTGCCAGCAGCTCCGGGACAGGGGGCTCCTACGAGCAGTACTTC. Residues: CASSSGTGGSYEQYF. The full variable domain, in which reference TRBV11-3 and TRBJ2-7 provide the parts outside the CDR3, is EAGVVQSPRYKIIEKKQPVAFWCNPISGHNTLYWYLQNLGQGPELLIRYENEEAVDDSQLPKDRFSAERLKGVDSTLKIQPAELGDSAVYLCASSSGTGGSYEQYFGPGTRLTVT.

J is TRBJ1-5 and V is TRBV5-1; TRBD1 agrees at 10 bases. The V gene end was trimmed by 3 bases and the J gene end by 7 bases; junction bases not matched to a gene: 7. Germline V gene data show CDR1 as SGHRS and CDR2 as YFSETQ. This CDR3 is built from 15 residues. In DNA form, the CDR3 reads TGCGCCAGCAGCTGGGGACAGGGGATTTACCAGCCCCAGCATTTT. This gives the protein CASSWGQGIYQPQHF.

In its sample, this clone was seen a few times. The V gene is TRBV5-6, the J gene TRBJ2-5; 11 bases are shared with TRBD2. Germline assignment: CDR1 SGHDT and CDR2 YYEEEE. This CDR3 is 16 amino acids long. Losses at the gene ends were 2 bases for V and 5 bases for J; bases not matched to a gene: 8. The CDR3 DNA reads as TGTGCCAGCAGCTTTCTAGCGGGAGGTGTGGAGGAGACCCAGTACTTC. Its translation is CASSFLAGGVEETQYF.

This clone appeared once. Compared with germline, one end of the junction differs, possibly owing to a read error. The chain is built from TRBV7-7 and TRBJ2-7, with D tentatively TRBD2 (5 bases). Per germline, CDR1 SSHAT and CDR2 FNYEAQ (reference sequence). The CDR3 totals 13 residues. The CDR3 DNA follows: TGTGCTAGCAGCCAGGACTCTACGGGGGAGCAGTACTTC. Its translation: CASSQDSTGEQYF. The variable domain in full, completed from reference TRBV7-7 and TRBJ2-7, reads GAGVSQSPRYKVTKRGQDVTLRCDPISSHATLYWYQQALGQGPEFLTYFNYEAQPDKSGLPSDRFSAERPEGSISTLTIQRTEQRDSAMYRCASSQDSTGEQYFGPGTRLTVT.

The chain recombines TRBV7-8 with TRBJ1-1; a weak D match, TRBD1 (5 bases). V shed 0 bases and J shed 4 bases, with 12 bases lying between them. Per the germline V gene, CDR1 is SGHVS and CDR2 is FQNEAQ. CDR3 length equals 15 residues. The CDR3 bases are TGTGCCAGCAGCTTAGCGCCGGCAAGGGGCACTGAAGCTTTCTTT. Translation gives CASSLAPARGTEAFF.

The genes are TRBV7-2 and TRBJ2-5; 8 bases agree with TRBD2. The CDR3 runs to 15 residues. Per the germline V gene, CDR1 is SGHTA and CDR2 is FQGNSA. The J segment lost 5 bases and the V segment lost 5 bases, leaving 10 bases of the junction unmatched. Here the CDR3 reads CASSPAAGGLETQYF. CDR3 bases: TGTGCCAGCAGCCCCGCTGCGGGGGGCTTGGAGACCCAGTACTTC.

The table lists this clone with a count of one. Other DNA sequences from this sample encode an identical CDR3 as well. The chain joins TRBV5-4 to TRBJ2-3; 9 bases line up with TRBD1. The CDR3 length is 14 residues. Per the germline V gene, CDR1 is SGHNT and CDR2 is YYREEE (reference sequence). Unmatched junction bases numbered 4, after V lost 7 bases and J lost 1 base. CDR3 nucleotide sequence: TGTGCCAGCTCCCGGGACAGGGGCACAGATACGCAGTATTTT. Its translation is CASSRDRGTDTQYF.

The chain couples TRBV28 to TRBJ2-1; maybe TRBD2 (5 bases). From germline, CDR1 is MDHEN and CDR2 SYDVKM. This CDR3 contains 14 residues. Trimming stripped 5 bases from V and 6 bases from J, with 14 bases between. DNA of the CDR3: TGTGCCAGCAGTCATCACACTAGTGTCAATGAGCAGTTCTTC. Its translation: CASSHHTSVNEQFF. The entire variable domain, with the rest obtained from reference TRBV28 and TRBJ2-1, is as follows: DVKVTQSSRYLVKRTGEKVFLECVQDMDHENMFWYRQDPGLGLRLIYFSYDVKMKEKGDIPEGYSVSREKKERFSLILESASTNQTSMYLCASSHHTSVNEQFFGPGTRLTVL.

The DNA for the CDR3 is TGTGCCAGCAGCTTGGGGGGGACCGCCCTCGACGAGCAGTACTTC. Protein: CASSLGGTALDEQYF. The chain links TRBV5-4 to TRBJ2-5; either TRBD1 or TRBD2 may supply D (5 bases each). The assigned J gene may be wrong: the sequence end matches TRBJ2-7 better. The CDR3 has 15 residues. Per germline, CDR1 SGHNT and CDR2 YYREEE (reference sequence).

The V gene is TRBV5-1, the J gene TRBJ2-5; 15 positions agree with TRBD2. V lost 3 bases to trimming and J lost 1 base; unmatched junction nucleotides: 7. Germline-derived CDR1 and CDR2 are SGHRS and YFSETQ. CDR3 length: 18 residues. CDR3 coding DNA: TGCGCCAGCAGCTCAGGACTAGCGGGGGGGCCGGTCCAAGAGACCCAGTACTTC. It translates to CASSSGLAGGPVQETQYF.

The rearrangement links TRBV10-3 to TRBJ2-3; tentative D call: TRBD2 (5 bases). Trimming removed 10 bases from V and 0 bases from J, with 14 bases in between. This CDR3 contains 14 residues. CDR1 and CDR2 from the germline V gene are ENHRY and SYGVKD. The CDR3 here is CATKRPTSTDTQYF. The CDR3 nucleotides read TGTGCCACTAAGCGGCCAACTAGCACAGATACGCAGTATTTT.

V usage is TRBV18 and J usage is TRBJ1-5; no definite D call. With 3 bases removed from V and 1 base from J, the gap between germline ends came to 10 bases. The CDR3 consists of 15 residues. The germline CDR1 and CDR2 sequences are KGHSH and LQKENI. The CDR3 nucleotides read TGTGCCAGCTCACCTCAACACCCGAGCAATCAGCCCCAGCATTTT. It specifies CASSPQHPSNQPQHF.

The V and J genes are TRBV14 and TRBJ2-7, with D maybe TRBD1 (6 bases). The CDR3 totals 15 residues. V was shortened by 0 bases and J by 9 bases, with 18 bases between the two germline ends. Germline values: CDR1 SGHDN, CDR2 FVKESK. The CDR3 spells CASSQDRRGSRGQYF. In nucleotides, the CDR3 is TGTGCCAGCAGCCAAGATCGAAGGGGGAGTCGGGGGCAGTACTTC.

The V and J genes are TRBV11-2 and TRBJ2-1; 8 bases align to TRBD2. Germline-derived CDR1 and CDR2 are SGHAT and FQNNGV. This CDR3 contains 12 residues. Trimming cost V 0 bases and J 12 bases; bases outside gene matches: 1. This chain's CDR3 is CASSLDTSGQFF. Here the CDR3 DNA reads TGTGCCAGCAGCTTAGATACTAGCGGGCAGTTCTTC.

This chain uses TRBV5-1 with TRBJ2-5, with a possible D match to TRBD2 (6 bases). Germline V CDR1 and CDR2: SGHRS, YFSETQ. The V end lost 0 bases, the J end lost 4 bases, and 10 bases lay between the germline ends. The CDR3 has 14 amino acids. Here the CDR3 DNA reads TGCGCCAGCAGCTTGGAATTAGCGGTAGAGACCCAGTACTTC. It codes for CASSLELAVETQYF.

V gene TRBV9 combines with J gene TRBJ2-7; 7 bases match TRBD2. This CDR3 comprises 15 residues. J gave up 7 bases and V 4 bases, and 14 bases lay outside the gene matches. Per the germline V gene, CDR1 is SGDLS and CDR2 is YYNGEE. CDR3 in amino acids: CASSLGGGLGVEQYF. As DNA, the CDR3 is TGTGCCAGCAGCCTTGGAGGAGGACTAGGTGTGGAGCAGTACTTC.